The source of this TCR beta chain is a study of vaccination effects on CD4 cells after COVID-19. Study details: Each person got two doses of an mRNA SARS-CoV-2 vaccine, BNT162b2 or mRNA-1273. Study-level findings and limits: Infection- and vaccine-induced clones contracted markedly late after vaccination.

This CDR3 is built from 12 residues. CDR1 and CDR2 (germline): SQVTM, ANQGSEA. V dropped 1 base and J dropped 15 bases, with 16 bases sitting between them. About this clone itself: Its matching antigen is unknown.

Some clones are missing from TCRdb's copy, which holds only in-frame ones; the method was immunoSEQ multiplex PCR. Among about 34,000 clones listed, approximately 73% were seen once. Expansion of antigen-specific CD4+ T cells with viral peptide pools was carried out by the ViraFEST assay before sequencing. Having been cultured for 9 to 11 days, the cells underwent CD4+ T cell isolation. No vaccinee had earlier SARS-CoV-2 infection, and nucleocapsid antibodies were negative. Every well got some 1.8 million PBMC, which were grown with 8.5 to 10 IU/ml IL-2 and 9 to 10 ug/ml peptides. Cultures received IL-2 medium that replaced half the medium on days 3 and 7.

Sample: CD4+ T cells from PBMCs cultured with HCoV-OC43 spike peptides, taken before COVID-19 vaccination. Described subset: HCoV-OC43 spike overlapping peptide pool stimulation. The chain has TRBV29-1 and TRBJ2-1; D gene ambiguous. This TCR came from a human donor who received a COVID-19 vaccine. The CDR3 region is CSVEAGAMIRFF. CDR3 coding DNA: TGCAGCGTTGAAGCTGGAGCGATGATCCGGTTCTTC.